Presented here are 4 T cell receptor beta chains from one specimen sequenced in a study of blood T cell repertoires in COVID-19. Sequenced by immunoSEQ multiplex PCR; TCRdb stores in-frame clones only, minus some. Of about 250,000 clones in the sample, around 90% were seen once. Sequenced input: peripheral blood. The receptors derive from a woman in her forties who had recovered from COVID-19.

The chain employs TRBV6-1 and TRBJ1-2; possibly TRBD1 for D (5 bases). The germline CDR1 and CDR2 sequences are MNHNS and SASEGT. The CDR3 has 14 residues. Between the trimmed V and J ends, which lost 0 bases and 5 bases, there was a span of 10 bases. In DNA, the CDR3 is TGTGCCAGCAGTGAAGCACGGGGGAGGTATGGCTACACCTTC. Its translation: CASSEARGRYGYTF.

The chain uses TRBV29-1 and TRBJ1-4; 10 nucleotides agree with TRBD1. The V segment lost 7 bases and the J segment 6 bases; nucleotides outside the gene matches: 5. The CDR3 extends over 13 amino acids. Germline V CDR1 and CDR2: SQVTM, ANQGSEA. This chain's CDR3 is CSASDRGDEKLFF. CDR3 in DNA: TGCAGCGCCTCGGACAGGGGGGATGAAAAACTGTTTTTT.

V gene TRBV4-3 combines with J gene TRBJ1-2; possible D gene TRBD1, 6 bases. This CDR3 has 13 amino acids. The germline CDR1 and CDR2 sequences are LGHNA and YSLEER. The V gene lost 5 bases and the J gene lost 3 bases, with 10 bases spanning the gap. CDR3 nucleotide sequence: TGCGCCAGCAGCGGGAGGGGGGACTATGGCTACACCTTC. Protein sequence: CASSGRGDYGYTF.

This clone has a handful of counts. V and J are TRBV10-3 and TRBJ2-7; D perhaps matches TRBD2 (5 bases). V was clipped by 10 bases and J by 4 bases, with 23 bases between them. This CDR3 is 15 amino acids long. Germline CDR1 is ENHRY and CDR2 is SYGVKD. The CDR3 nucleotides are TGTGCCACCCCGATCGGGCACAGACCGGGGTACGAGCAGTACGTC. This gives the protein CATPIGHRPGYEQYV.